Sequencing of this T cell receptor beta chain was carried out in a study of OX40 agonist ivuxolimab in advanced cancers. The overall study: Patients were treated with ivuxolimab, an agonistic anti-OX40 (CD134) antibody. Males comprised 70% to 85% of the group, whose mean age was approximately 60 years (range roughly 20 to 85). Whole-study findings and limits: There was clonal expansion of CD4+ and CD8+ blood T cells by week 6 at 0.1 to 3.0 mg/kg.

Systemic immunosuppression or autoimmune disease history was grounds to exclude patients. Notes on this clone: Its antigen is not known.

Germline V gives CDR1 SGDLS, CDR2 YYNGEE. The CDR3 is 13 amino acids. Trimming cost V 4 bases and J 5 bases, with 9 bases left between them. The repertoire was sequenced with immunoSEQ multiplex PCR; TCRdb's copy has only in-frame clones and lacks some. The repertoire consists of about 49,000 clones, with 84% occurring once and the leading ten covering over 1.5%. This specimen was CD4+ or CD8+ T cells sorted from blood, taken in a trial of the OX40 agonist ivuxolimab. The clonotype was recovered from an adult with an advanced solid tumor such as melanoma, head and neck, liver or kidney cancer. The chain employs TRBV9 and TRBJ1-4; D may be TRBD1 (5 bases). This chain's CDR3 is CASSLRDNEKLFF. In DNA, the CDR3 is TGTGCCAGCAGCCTCCGGGACAATGAAAAACTGTTTTTT. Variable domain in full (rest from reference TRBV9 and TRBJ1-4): DSGVTQTPKHLITATGQRVTLRCSPRSGDLSVYWYQQSLDQGLQFLIQYYNGEERAKGNILERFSAQQFPDLHSELNLSSLELGDSALYFCASSLRDNEKLFFGSGTQLSVL.